The clone carrying this T cell receptor (beta chain) was seen ten or more times. This CDR3 comprises 14 residues. Per the germline V gene, CDR1 is DFQATT and CDR2 is SNEGSKA (reference sequence). Trimming took 7 bases from V and 3 from J, leaving 18 bases between them. This record belongs to a study of T-cell reconstitution after alpha-beta-depleted transplantation in children. Unique molecular identifiers were incorporated when the TCRbeta library was constructed. TCRdb recomputed calls from the PCR reads with MiXCR, one row per CDR3 protein. Altogether 400,000 to 550,000 distinct CDR3 sequences are present, roughly 10% being singletons, with the ten largest covering around 2%.

The rearrangement uses TRBV20-1 and TRBJ1-1; a possible D gene is TRBD1 (5 bases). This receptor was obtained from a child aged 2 to 10 with inherited bone marrow failure, due to receive a stem cell transplant. The input for sequencing was PBMCs, taken before TCRalphabeta/CD19-depleted stem cell transplant. The CDR3 DNA is TGCAGTGTCGCGTCGGGGCGCGGGGACACTGAAGCTTTCTTT. This translates into CSVASGRGDTEAFF.